This TCR beta chain is drawn from a study of cytomegalovirus exposure and HLA in healthy donors. Germline CDR1 KGHSH, CDR2 LQKENI. Trimming removed 2 bases from V and 1 base from J; junction bases left unmatched: 9. There are 17 residues in the CDR3. The study ran its PCR with 60 Vbeta and 13 Jbeta primers. Profiling relied on immunoSEQ multiplex PCR, and the TCRdb table lists in-frame clones only, not all of them. The table has roughly 120,000 clones, roughly 60% seen once. With respect to this clone: Other DNA sequences in the same sample also yield this CDR3.

V is TRBV18 and J is TRBJ2-7, with 9 positions matching TRBD2. The sample was PBMCs. The sequence was collected from a man in his forties or fifties in good health and CMV-seropositive. The CDR3 DNA follows: TGTGCCAGCTCACCAACGGCGGGAGGGCCTGTATCCTACGAGCAGTACTTC. It translates to CASSPTAGGPVSYEQYF.